A selection of T cell receptor beta chains follows, all from one sample in a study of radiotherapy plus CTLA-4 blockade in lung cancer. The assay was immunoSEQ multiplex PCR, and TCRdb's table has in-frame clones only and misses some. This sample has around 80,000 clones, with about four fifths found just once. The sequences come from peripheral blood, collected from a patient treated with radiotherapy plus ipilimumab. These receptor sequences come from a human donor with non-small cell lung cancer who had stable disease on radiotherapy plus ipilimumab. CDR3s include the opening cysteine and the closing phenylalanine or tryptophan. Each record gives: D gene, J gene, clone size, V gene, CDR3 protein, CDR3 DNA. The D gene is left open where the match is weak. A row's size may be missing; if present it is once, few, many or a size class.

NA TRBJ2-1 NA TRBV15 CATSDGLHNEQFF TGTGCCACCAGCGACGGGCTCCACAATGAGCAGTTCTTC
NA TRBJ1-1 NA TRBV7-2 CASSPTPQLNTEAFF TGTGCCAGCAGCCCCACCCCTCAGTTGAACACTGAAGCTTTCTTT
NA TRBJ2-3 NA TRBV7-2 CASITGTDTQYF TGTGCCAGCATCACCGGCACAGATACGCAGTATTTT
TRBD1 TRBJ1-5 once TRBV7-9 CASSRGDRVGQPQHF TGTGCCAGCAGCCGCGGCGACAGGGTAGGACAGCCCCAGCATTTT
NA TRBJ2-6 NA TRBV27 CASSLLGANVLTF TGTGCCAGCAGTTTATTGGGGGCCAACGTCCTGACTTTC
TRBD1 TRBJ1-2 once TRBV28 CASSFDRAQGYTF TGTGCCAGCAGCTTCGACAGGGCGCAAGGCTACACCTTC
TRBD2 TRBJ2-1 NA TRBV5-4 CASSGGLAESNEQFF TGTGCCAGCAGCGGAGGACTAGCGGAGTCCAATGAGCAGTTCTTC
NA TRBJ1-2 NA TRBV28 CASRTGSPRTYGYTF TGTGCCAGCAGGACGGGGAGCCCTCGAACCTATGGCTACACCTTC
NA TRBJ2-7 NA TRBV6-1 CASSFQPASYEQYF TGTGCCAGCAGTTTCCAGCCGGCCTCCTACGAGCAGTACTTC
TRBD1 TRBJ2-7 NA TRBV5-5 CASSLGQGATYEQYF TGTGCCAGCAGTTTGGGACAGGGGGCGACCTACGAGCAGTACTTC
NA TRBJ1-1 NA TRBV28 CASSGRVRTEAFF TGTGCCAGCTCCGGCAGGGTGCGCACTGAAGCTTTCTTT
NA TRBJ1-5 NA TRBV5-1 CASSLGSGAGNQPQHF TGCGCCAGCAGCTTGGGTTCCGGGGCAGGCAATCAGCCCCAGCATTTT
NA TRBJ1-1 NA TRBV5-1 CASSLAAANTEAFF TGCGCCAGCAGCTTGGCCGCGGCGAACACTGAAGCTTTCTTT
NA TRBJ2-7 NA TRBV5-1 CASSLVAGPYEQYF TGCGCCAGCAGCTTGGTGGCAGGCCCTTACGAGCAGTACTTC
NA TRBJ1-5 NA TRBV18 CASSPPPRSRDWYQPQHF TGTGCCAGCTCACCACCTCCTCGGTCCCGGGACTGGTATCAGCCCCAGCATTTT
NA TRBJ1-6 once TRBV21-1 CASSGGAGENSPLHF TGTGCCAGCAGCGGCGGGGCAGGGGAGAATTCACCCCTCCACTTT
TRBD2 TRBJ2-7 NA TRBV6-6 CASSPAAGSEQYF TGTGCCAGCAGTCCAGCAGCGGGATCCGAGCAGTACTTC
NA TRBJ1-1 NA TRBV7-9 CASSPGWDEAFF TGTGCCAGCAGCCCGGGTTGGGATGAAGCTTTCTTT
NA TRBJ1-1 NA TRBV30 CAWSGGMNTEAFF TGTGCCTGGAGTGGGGGGATGAACACTGAAGCTTTCTTT
NA TRBJ2-1 NA TRBV5-4 CASSLDSQGQKVLQFF TGTGCCAGCAGCTTGGATTCGCAGGGACAAAAGGTGCTGCAGTTCTTC
NA TRBJ2-1 few TRBV14 CASSPFMLTYNEQFF TGTGCCAGCAGCCCCTTTATGCTTACCTACAATGAGCAGTTCTTC
NA TRBJ1-2 NA TRBV6-5 CASSPTNPSNSYTF TGTGCCAGCAGCCCGACCAACCCGAGTAATAGCTACACCTTC
NA TRBJ1-4 NA TRBV5-1 CASSLAGRPTNEKLFF TGCGCCAGCAGCTTGGCCGGCAGACCAACTAATGAAAAACTGTTTTTT
TRBD2 TRBJ2-2 NA TRBV6-8 CASTFGGSNTGELFF TGTGCCAGCACGTTCGGGGGGTCGAACACCGGGGAGCTGTTTTTT
NA TRBJ2-1 NA TRBV21-1 CASSKGRTGRDNEQFF TGTGCCAGCAGCAAAGGCCGGACAGGGAGGGACAATGAGCAGTTCTTC
TRBD2 TRBJ2-1 NA TRBV6-5 CASTLGTSGAGEQFF TGTGCCAGCACCCTGGGGACTAGCGGGGCTGGTGAGCAGTTCTTC
TRBD1 TRBJ2-4 NA TRBV5-4 CASSFRQGALNIQYF TGTGCCAGCAGCTTCAGGCAGGGGGCGTTAAACATTCAGTACTTC
NA TRBJ2-3 NA TRBV6-5 CASRSPPDTQYF TGTGCCAGCAGATCCCCCCCAGATACGCAGTATTTT
NA TRBJ2-3 NA TRBV6-1 CASSWQNTDTQYF TGTGCCAGCAGTTGGCAAAACACAGATACGCAGTATTTT
TRBD2 TRBJ2-3 NA TRBV5-1 CASSSAASGYTDTQYF TGCGCCAGCAGCTCGGCGGCTAGCGGTTACACAGATACGCAGTATTTT
NA TRBJ1-1 NA TRBV11-2 CASSLVVGTEAFF TGTGCCAGCAGCTTAGTGGTGGGGACTGAAGCTTTCTTT
NA TRBJ2-2 NA TRBV9 CASSVELTDPYTGELFF TGTGCCAGCAGCGTAGAGTTAACCGACCCGTACACCGGGGAGCTGTTTTTT
NA TRBJ1-2 NA TRBV11-1 CASSMTGPGYTF TGTGCCAGCAGCATGACAGGTCCGGGCTACACCTTC
TRBD1 TRBJ2-7 NA TRBV2 CASGQGPYEQYF TGTGCCAGTGGACAGGGCCCCTACGAGCAGTACTTC
TRBD1 TRBJ2-2 NA TRBV19 CASSSPGTGGSTGELFF TGTGCCAGTAGTTCCCCCGGGACAGGGGGTTCCACCGGGGAGCTGTTTTTT
TRBD1 TRBJ1-5 NA TRBV5-6 CASSLFQGAGNQPQHF TGTGCCAGCAGCTTGTTTCAGGGGGCAGGTAATCAGCCCCAGCATTTT
TRBD1 TRBJ1-2 NA TRBV28 CASSLGQGVSGYTF TGTGCCAGCAGTTTAGGACAGGGTGTAAGTGGCTACACCTTC
TRBD2 TRBJ2-1 NA TRBV18 CASSTVGLAGGQQFF TGTGCCAGCTCAACCGTCGGACTAGCGGGGGGACAGCAGTTCTTC
NA TRBJ2-7 NA TRBV9 CASSVEQTTYEQYF TGTGCCAGCAGCGTAGAACAGACTACCTACGAGCAGTACTTC